This section outlines one T cell receptor beta chain sequence together with its context. Its antigen remains unidentified. Researchers tagged individual cDNA molecules with unique molecular identifiers. TCRdb re-called the 5' RACE reads through MiXCR, storing one row per CDR3 protein. The repertoire consists of tens of thousands of distinct CDR3 sequences, with approximately 13% occurring once and the leading ten covering 1.3%. This sample was included in a study of early T cells in non-severe SARS-CoV-2 infection. The study, taken as a whole, reports: There was a bias toward anti-spike CD8 responses in VDJdb matching, which missed private and CD4 specificities.

J gave up 0 bases and V 5 bases, and 5 bases lay outside the gene matches. There are 16 residues in the CDR3. CDR1 is SGHVS and CDR2 is FQNEAQ in the germline V gene. The gene calls are TRBV7-8 and TRBJ2-3; TRBD2 aligns across 10 bases. The TCR originated in an adult who was a healthcare worker with PCR-confirmed SARS-CoV-2 infection or an uninfected control (not recorded which). The specimen was whole blood. The CDR3 sequence: CASSKSSGRSTDTQYF. CDR3 bases: TGTGCCAGCAGCAAAAGTAGCGGGAGGAGCACAGATACGCAGTATTTT.